This T cell receptor beta chain was profiled in a study of CD8 T cells in ankylosing spondylitis. The CDR3 spans 20 residues. Germline loops: CDR1 LGHNA, CDR2 YSLEER. V trimming: 3 bases; J trimming: 0 bases; junction bases outside the gene matches: 12. The sample holds many counts of this clonotype. Its antigen is undetermined. Study-wide findings and caveats: Peripheral blood held disease-linked clones only at relatively low frequency, and these were CD8+. Earlier work had already found some motif variants in reactive arthritis synovial fluid and blood. Blood of patients with ankylosing spondylitis appeared to be characterized by a TCR beta motif of about 8 highly homologous variants.

With molecular barcodes, quantitative 5'-RACE was used to make the TCR beta libraries. Via MiXCR, TCRdb re-called the 5' RACE reads, giving one row per CDR3 protein. The repertoire has approximately 290,000 distinct CDR3 sequences, more than 20% of them found once; the top ten carry 3.5%. The TCR was taken from a female donor with ankylosing spondylitis or in good health (not recorded which). J is TRBJ2-1 and V is TRBV4-3; 12 bases align to TRBD2. Specimen: blood, either unsorted or a sorted T cell fraction (not recorded which). CDR3 amino acids: CASSQEVWASGRASYNEQFF. The CDR3 DNA sequence: TGCGCCAGCAGCCAGGAGGTATGGGCTAGCGGGAGGGCCTCCTACAATGAGCAGTTCTTC.